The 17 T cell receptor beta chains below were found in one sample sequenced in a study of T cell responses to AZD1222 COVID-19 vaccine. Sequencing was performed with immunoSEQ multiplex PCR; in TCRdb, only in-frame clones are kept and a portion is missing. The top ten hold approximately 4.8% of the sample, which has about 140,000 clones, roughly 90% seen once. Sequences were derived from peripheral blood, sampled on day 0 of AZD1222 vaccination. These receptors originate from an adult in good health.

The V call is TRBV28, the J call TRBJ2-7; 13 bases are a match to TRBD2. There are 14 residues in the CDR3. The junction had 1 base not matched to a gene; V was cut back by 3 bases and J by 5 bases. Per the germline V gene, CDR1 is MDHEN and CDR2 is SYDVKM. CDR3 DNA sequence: TGTGCCAGCAGTTTTGGGACTAGCGGGAACGAGCAGTACTTC. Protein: CASSFGTSGNEQYF.

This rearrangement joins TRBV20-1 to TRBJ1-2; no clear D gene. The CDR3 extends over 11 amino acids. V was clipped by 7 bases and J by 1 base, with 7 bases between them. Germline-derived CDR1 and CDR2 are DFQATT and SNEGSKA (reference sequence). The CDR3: CSVGINYGYTF. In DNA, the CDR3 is TGCAGTGTAGGCATTAACTATGGCTACACCTTC.

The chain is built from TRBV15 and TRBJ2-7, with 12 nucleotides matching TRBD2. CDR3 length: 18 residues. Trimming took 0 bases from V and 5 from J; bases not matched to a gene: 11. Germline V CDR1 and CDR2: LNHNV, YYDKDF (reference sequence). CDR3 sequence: CATSRDFSRLAGVNEQYF. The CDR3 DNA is TGTGCCACCAGCAGAGATTTTAGCCGACTAGCGGGAGTAAACGAGCAGTACTTC.

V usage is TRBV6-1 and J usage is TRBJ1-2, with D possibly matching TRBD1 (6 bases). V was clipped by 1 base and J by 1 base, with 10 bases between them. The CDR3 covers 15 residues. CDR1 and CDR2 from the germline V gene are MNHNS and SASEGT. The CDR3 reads CASSEDRVNNYGYTF. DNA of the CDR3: TGTGCCAGCAGTGAAGACAGGGTTAATAACTATGGCTACACCTTC.

Here the CDR3 DNA reads TGTGCCAGCAGCTTCCGGGGGGGGACTAACTATGGCTACACCTTC. It translates to CASSFRGGTNYGYTF. The chain joins TRBV5-4 to TRBJ1-2; TRBD1 might be the D (5 bases). The CDR3 totals 15 residues. The germline CDR1 and CDR2 sequences are SGHNT and YYREEE (reference sequence). Trimming took off 2 bases at V and 0 bases at J, with 11 bases between the two ends.

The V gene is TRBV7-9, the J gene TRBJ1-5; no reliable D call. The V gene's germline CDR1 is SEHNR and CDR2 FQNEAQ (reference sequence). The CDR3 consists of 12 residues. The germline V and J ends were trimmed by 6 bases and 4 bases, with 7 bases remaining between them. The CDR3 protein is CASRYGNQPQHF. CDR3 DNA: TGTGCCAGCAGGTATGGGAATCAGCCCCAGCATTTT.

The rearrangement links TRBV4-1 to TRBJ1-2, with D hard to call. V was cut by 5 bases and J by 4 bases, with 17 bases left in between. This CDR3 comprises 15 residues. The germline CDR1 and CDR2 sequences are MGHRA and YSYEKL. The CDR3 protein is CASSSDPGGSYGYTF. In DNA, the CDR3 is TGCGCCAGCAGCTCAGACCCCGGTGGTAGCTATGGCTACACCTTC.

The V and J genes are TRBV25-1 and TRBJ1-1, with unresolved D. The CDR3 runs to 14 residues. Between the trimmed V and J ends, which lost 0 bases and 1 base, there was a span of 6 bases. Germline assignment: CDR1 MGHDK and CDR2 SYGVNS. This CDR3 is CASSEYMENTEAFF. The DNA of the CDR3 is TGTGCCAGCAGTGAATACATGGAGAACACTGAAGCTTTCTTT.

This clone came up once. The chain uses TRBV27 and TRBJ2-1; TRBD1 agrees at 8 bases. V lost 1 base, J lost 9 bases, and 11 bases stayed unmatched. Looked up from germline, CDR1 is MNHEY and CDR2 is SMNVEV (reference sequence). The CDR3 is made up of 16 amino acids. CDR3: CASSLYRPGGRGEQFF. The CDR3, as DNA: TGTGCCAGCAGTTTATATCGTCCAGGGGGCAGGGGTGAGCAGTTCTTC.

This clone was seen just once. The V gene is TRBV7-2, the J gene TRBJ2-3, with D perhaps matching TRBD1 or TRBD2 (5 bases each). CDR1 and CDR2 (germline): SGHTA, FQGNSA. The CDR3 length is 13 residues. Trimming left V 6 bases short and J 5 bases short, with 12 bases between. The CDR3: CASRRDVGDTQYF. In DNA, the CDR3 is TGTGCCAGCAGACGGGACGTTGGAGATACGCAGTATTTT.

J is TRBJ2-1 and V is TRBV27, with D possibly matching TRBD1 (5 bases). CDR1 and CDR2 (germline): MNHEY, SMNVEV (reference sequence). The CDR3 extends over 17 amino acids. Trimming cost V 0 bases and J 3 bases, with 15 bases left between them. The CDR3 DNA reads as TGTGCCAGCAGTTTATCGTTAGGACAAAACCTCTACAATGAGCAGTTCTTC. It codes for CASSLSLGQNLYNEQFF.

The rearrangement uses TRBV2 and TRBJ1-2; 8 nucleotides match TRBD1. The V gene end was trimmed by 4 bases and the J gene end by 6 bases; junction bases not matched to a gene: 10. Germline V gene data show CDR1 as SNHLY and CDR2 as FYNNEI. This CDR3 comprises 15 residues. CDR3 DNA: TGTGCCAGCAGTGTGGTGACAGGGGTAGGTGATGGCTACACCTTC. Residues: CASSVVTGVGDGYTF.

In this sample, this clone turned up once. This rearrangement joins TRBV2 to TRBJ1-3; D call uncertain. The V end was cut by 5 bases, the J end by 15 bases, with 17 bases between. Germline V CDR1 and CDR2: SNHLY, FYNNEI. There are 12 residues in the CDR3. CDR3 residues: CASSPRLEGGYF. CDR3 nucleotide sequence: TGTGCCAGCAGTCCCCGGCTCGAGGGTGGATATTTT. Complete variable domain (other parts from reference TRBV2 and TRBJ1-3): EPEVTQTPSHQVTQMGQEVILRCVPISNHLYFYWYRQILGQKVEFLVSFYNNEISEKSEIFDDQFSVERPDGSNFTLKIRSTKLEDSAMYFCASSPRLEGGYFGEGSWLTVV.

CDR3 sequence reads: CASRGADYTEAFF. DNA of the CDR3: TGCGCCAGCAGGGGGGCGGATTACACTGAAGCTTTCTTT. The genes are TRBV5-1 and TRBJ1-1; perhaps TRBD1 as D (6 bases). The CDR3 contains 13 residues. Deletions cut 5 bases from V and 3 bases from J, with 11 bases between. Germline loops: CDR1 SGHRS, CDR2 YFSETQ.

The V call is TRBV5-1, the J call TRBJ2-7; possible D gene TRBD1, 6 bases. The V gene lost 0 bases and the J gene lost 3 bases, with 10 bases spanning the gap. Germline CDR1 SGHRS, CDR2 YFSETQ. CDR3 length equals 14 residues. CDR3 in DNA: TGCGCCAGCAGCTTGGAGGGCAGGGGCTACGAGCAGTACTTC. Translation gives CASSLEGRGYEQYF.

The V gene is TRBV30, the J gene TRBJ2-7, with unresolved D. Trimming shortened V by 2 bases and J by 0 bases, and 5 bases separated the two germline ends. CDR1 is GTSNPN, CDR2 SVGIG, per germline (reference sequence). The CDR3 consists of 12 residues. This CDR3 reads CAWSFSSYEQYF. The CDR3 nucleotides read TGTGCCTGGAGTTTTAGCTCCTACGAGCAGTACTTC.

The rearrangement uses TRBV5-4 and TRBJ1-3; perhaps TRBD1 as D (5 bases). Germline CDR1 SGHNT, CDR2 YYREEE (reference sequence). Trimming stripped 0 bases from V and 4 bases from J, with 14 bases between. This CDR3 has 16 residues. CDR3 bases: TGTGCCAGCAGCTTGGACAGGCTAACGGGGGGAAACACCATATATTTT. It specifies CASSLDRLTGGNTIYF.